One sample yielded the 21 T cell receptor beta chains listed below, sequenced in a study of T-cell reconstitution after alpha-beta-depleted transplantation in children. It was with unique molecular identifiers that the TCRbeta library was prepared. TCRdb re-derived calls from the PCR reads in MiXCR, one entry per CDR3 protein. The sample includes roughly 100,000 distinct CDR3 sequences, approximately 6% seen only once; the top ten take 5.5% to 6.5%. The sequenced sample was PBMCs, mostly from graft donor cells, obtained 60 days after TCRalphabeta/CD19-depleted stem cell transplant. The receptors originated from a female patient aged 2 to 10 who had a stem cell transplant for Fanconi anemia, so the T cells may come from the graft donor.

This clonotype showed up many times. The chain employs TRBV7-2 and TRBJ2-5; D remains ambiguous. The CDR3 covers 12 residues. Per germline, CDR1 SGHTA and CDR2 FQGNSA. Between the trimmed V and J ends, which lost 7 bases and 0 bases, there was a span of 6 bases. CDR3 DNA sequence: TGTGCCAGCACCTACTACCAAGAGACCCAGTACTTC. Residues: CASTYYQETQYF.

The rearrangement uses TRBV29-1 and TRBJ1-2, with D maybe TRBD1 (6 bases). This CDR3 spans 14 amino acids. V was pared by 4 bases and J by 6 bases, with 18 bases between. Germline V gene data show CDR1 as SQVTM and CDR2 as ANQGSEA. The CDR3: CSVAMGVTGNGYTF. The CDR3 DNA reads TGCAGCGTTGCAATGGGGGTAACAGGGAATGGCTACACCTTC.

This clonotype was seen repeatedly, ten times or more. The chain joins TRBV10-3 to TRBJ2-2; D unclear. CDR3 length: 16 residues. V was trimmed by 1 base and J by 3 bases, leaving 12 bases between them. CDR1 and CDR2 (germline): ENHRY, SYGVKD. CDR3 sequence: CAISEWKGPDTGELFF. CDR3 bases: TGTGCCATCAGTGAGTGGAAGGGTCCGGACACCGGGGAGCTGTTTTTT.

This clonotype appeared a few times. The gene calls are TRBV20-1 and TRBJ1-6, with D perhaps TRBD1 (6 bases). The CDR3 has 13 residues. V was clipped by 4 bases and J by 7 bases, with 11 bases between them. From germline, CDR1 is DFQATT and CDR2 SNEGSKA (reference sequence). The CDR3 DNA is TGCAGTGCTAACAGGGACCAGAATTCACCCCTCCACTTT. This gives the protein CSANRDQNSPLHF.

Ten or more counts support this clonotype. The CDR3: CSVYAWGEQFF. CDR3 in DNA: TGCAGCGTTTATGCGTGGGGTGAGCAGTTCTTC. The rearrangement links TRBV29-1 to TRBJ2-1; D is unresolved. The germline V gene has CDR1 SQVTM and CDR2 ANQGSEA. The V end was cut by 5 bases, the J end by 9 bases, with 11 bases between. The CDR3 runs 11 residues.

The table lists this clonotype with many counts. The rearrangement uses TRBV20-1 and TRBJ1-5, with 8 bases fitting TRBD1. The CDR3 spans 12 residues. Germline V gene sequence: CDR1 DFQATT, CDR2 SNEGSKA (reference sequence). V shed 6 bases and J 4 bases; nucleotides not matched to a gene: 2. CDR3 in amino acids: CSAWTGNQPQHF. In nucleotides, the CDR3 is TGCAGTGCGTGGACAGGGAATCAGCCCCAGCATTTT.

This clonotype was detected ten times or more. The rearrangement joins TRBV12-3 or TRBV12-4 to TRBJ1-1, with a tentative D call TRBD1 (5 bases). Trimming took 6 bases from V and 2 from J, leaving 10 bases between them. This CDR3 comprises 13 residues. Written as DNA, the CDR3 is TGTGCCAGCAGACTCGGGGGTAACACTGAAGCTTTCTTT. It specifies CASRLGGNTEAFF.

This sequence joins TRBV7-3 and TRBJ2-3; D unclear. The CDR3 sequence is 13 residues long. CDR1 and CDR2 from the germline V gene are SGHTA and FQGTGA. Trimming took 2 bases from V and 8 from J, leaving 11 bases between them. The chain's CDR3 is CASSLEGPFTQYF. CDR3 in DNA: TGTGCCAGCAGCTTAGAAGGGCCCTTTACGCAGTATTTT. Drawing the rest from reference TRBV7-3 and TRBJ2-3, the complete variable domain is GAGVSQTPSNKVTEKGKYVELRCDPISGHTALYWYRQSLGQGPEFLIYFQGTGAADDSGLPNDRFFAVRPEGSVSTLKIQRTERGDSAVYLCASSLEGPFTQYFGPGTRLTVL.

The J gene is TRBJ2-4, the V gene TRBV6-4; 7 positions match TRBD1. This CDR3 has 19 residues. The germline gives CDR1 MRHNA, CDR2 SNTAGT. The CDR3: CTCSSMTGTIPLAKNIQYF. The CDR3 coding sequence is TGTACCTGCAGTTCAATGACAGGGACAATCCCTCTAGCCAAAAACATTCAGTACTTC.

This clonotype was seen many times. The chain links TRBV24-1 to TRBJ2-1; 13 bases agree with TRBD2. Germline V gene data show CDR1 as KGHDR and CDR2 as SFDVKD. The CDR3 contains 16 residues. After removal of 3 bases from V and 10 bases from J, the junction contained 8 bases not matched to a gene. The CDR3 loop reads CATSDATSGRAGEQFF. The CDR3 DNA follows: TGTGCCACCAGTGATGCCACTAGCGGGAGGGCGGGGGAGCAGTTCTTC.

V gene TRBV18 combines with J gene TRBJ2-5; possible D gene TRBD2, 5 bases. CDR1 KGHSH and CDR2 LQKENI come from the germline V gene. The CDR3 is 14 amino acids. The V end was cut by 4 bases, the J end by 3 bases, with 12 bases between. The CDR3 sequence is CASSLPGTEETQYF. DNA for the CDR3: TGTGCCAGCTCACTTCCGGGAACCGAAGAGACCCAGTACTTC.

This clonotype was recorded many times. The CDR3 sequence: CASEGASTDTQYF. The CDR3 DNA follows: TGTGCCAGCGAGGGGGCTAGCACAGATACGCAGTATTTT. V is TRBV7-9 and J is TRBJ2-3, with 7 bases that match TRBD1. The CDR3 loop spans 13 amino acids. V gave up 8 bases and J gave up 0 bases; unmatched junction bases: 2. Germline lookup yields CDR1 SEHNR and CDR2 FQNEAQ (reference sequence).

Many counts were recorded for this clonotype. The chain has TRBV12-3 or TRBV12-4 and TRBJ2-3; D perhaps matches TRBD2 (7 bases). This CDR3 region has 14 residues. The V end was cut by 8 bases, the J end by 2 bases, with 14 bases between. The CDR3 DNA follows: TGTGCCAGCGGGAGGGGGGCTTCCACAGATACGCAGTATTTT. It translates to CASGRGASTDTQYF.

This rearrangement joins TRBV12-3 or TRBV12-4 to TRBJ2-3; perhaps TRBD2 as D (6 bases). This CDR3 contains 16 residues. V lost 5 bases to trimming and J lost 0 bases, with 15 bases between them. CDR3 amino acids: CASSRLLASSTDTQYF. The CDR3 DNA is TGTGCCAGCAGTCGTCTACTAGCCTCTAGCACAGATACGCAGTATTTT.

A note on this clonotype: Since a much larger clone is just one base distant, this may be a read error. The CDR3 bases are TGCACCAGCAGCTTCCCACAGCATACGCAGTATTTT. It yields the protein CTSSFPQHTQYF. The chain has TRBV5-1 and TRBJ2-3; D call uncertain. The CDR3 runs 12 residues. From germline, CDR1 is SGHRS and CDR2 YFSETQ.

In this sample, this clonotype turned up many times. The CDR3 region is CASNGVAEAFF. The DNA for the CDR3 is TGTGCCAGCAATGGGGTAGCTGAAGCTTTCTTT. This chain connects TRBV28 to TRBJ1-1; D gene unclear. With 7 bases removed from V and 6 bases from J, the gap between germline ends came to 9 bases. From germline, CDR1 is MDHEN and CDR2 SYDVKM. CDR3 length: 11 residues.

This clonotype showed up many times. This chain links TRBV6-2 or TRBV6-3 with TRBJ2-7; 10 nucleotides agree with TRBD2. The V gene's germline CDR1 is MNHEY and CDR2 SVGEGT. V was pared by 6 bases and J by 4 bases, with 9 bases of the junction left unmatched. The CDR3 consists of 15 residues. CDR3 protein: CASRHLAGDLYEQYF. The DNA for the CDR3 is TGTGCCAGCAGGCACCTAGCGGGAGATCTTTACGAGCAGTACTTC.

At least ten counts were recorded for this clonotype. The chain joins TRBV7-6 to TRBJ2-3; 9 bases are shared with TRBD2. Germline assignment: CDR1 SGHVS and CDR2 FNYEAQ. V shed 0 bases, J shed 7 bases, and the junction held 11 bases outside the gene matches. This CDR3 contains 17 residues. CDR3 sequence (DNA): TGTGCCAGCAGCTTAGCCCCCTCGGGGACTAGCAGAAATACGCAGTATTTT. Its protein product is CASSLAPSGTSRNTQYF.

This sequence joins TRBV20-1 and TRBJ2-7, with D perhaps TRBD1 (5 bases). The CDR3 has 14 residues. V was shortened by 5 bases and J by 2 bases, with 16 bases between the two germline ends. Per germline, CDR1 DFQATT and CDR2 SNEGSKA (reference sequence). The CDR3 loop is CSAWTTLEAYEQYF. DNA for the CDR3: TGCAGTGCTTGGACAACCCTGGAAGCCTACGAGCAGTACTTC.

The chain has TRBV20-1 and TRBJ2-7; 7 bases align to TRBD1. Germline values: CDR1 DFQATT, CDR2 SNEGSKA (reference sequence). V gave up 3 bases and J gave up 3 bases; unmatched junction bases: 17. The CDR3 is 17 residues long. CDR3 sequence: CSASYRGERGLLYEQYF. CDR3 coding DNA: TGCAGTGCTAGCTACAGGGGCGAGAGGGGCCTCCTCTACGAGCAGTACTTC.

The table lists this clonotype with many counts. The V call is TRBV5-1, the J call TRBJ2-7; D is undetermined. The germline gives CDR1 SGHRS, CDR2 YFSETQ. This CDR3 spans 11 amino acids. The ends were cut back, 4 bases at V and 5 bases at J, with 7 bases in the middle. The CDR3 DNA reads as TGCGCCAGCAGCATTTATGACGAGCAGTACTTC. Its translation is CASSIYDEQYF.